Listed here are 16 T cell receptor beta chains from one sample, sequenced in a study of shared clonotypes between healthy human individuals. The protocol was immunoSEQ multiplex PCR, while the TCRdb copy is restricted to in-frame clones and leaves out a portion. Of roughly 2.2 million clones listed, over 85% are singletons. Sequencing was done on a sample of naive CD4+ T cells from PBMCs. The sample's subset: CD45RA+ positively selected. Receptors were obtained from a man between 18 and 29 years old in good health. Some clones in this sample may be carry-over from other donors' samples.

This clone came up once. The chain uses TRBV29-1 and TRBJ2-5; D might be TRBD1 or TRBD2, each matching 5 bases. Germline loops: CDR1 SQVTM, CDR2 ANQGSEA. CDR3 length equals 14 residues. Trimming left V 3 bases short and J 2 bases short, with 13 bases between. CDR3 sequence reads: CSVEGRVHQETQYF. In DNA, the CDR3 is TGCAGCGTTGAGGGGCGGGTACATCAAGAGACCCAGTACTTC.

This chain links TRBV5-4 with TRBJ2-5, with D maybe TRBD2 (5 bases). Germline V lookup: CDR1 SGHNT, CDR2 YYREEE (reference sequence). The CDR3 totals 12 residues. V was pared by 4 bases and J by 8 bases, with 12 bases between. CDR3 DNA sequence: TGTGCCAGCAGCCCTGGACTGGAAACCCAGTACTTC. Translation: CASSPGLETQYF.

Remarks on this clone: Different DNA sequences within this sample yield the same CDR3. The V call is TRBV28, the J call TRBJ1-5, with unresolved D. This CDR3 has 15 amino acids. Germline V lookup: CDR1 MDHEN, CDR2 SYDVKM. The V and J ends lost 1 base and 0 bases respectively, with 7 bases between them. The DNA for the CDR3 is TGTGCCAGCAGTTTATCAGGTTATAGCAATCAGCCCCAGCATTTT. It encodes CASSLSGYSNQPQHF.

This clone appeared a few times. The chain employs TRBV7-3 and TRBJ2-6; D gene unclear. The germline gives CDR1 SGHTA, CDR2 FQGTGA. Trimming pared 3 bases from V and 0 bases from J, leaving 9 bases between. The CDR3 is made up of 16 amino acids. As DNA, the CDR3 is TGTGCCAGCAGCTTGCCCGCTGGCTCTGGGGCCAACGTCCTGACTTTC. Its protein is CASSLPAGSGANVLTF.

The V call is TRBV18, the J call TRBJ2-1; no reliable D call. The CDR3 has 17 residues. Germline V lookup: CDR1 KGHSH, CDR2 LQKENI. Trimming cost V 5 bases and J 0 bases, with 17 bases left between them. This CDR3 reads CASSSRPRTTSYNEQFF. The CDR3, as DNA: TGTGCCAGCTCATCGCGGCCACGGACCACCTCCTACAATGAGCAGTTCTTC.

The CDR3 DNA sequence: TGTGGTGCGGGCGGGATGAACACTGAAGCTTTCTTT. This translates into CGAGGMNTEAFF. V usage is TRBV28 and J usage is TRBJ1-1; D is ambiguous. This CDR3 has 12 amino acids. The germline gives CDR1 MDHEN, CDR2 SYDVKM. The entire variable domain, with the rest obtained from reference TRBV28 and TRBJ1-1, is as follows: DVKVTQSSRYLVKRTGEKVFLECVQDMDHENMFWYRQDPGLGLRLIYFSYDVKMKEKGDIPEGYSVSREKKERFSLILESASTNQTSMYLCGAGGMNTEAFFGQGTRLTVV.

The chain links TRBV6-1 to TRBJ2-1; no clear D gene. The CDR3 is 11 amino acids. Trimming left V 6 bases short and J 9 bases short, with 9 bases between. Germline CDR1 reads MNHNS; CDR2 reads SASEGT. The CDR3 coding sequence is TGTGCCAGCAGCACGCAAGTTGAGCAGTTCTTC. It specifies CASSTQVEQFF.

Only a few counts were recorded for this clone. The rearrangement uses TRBV4-1 and TRBJ1-5; D perhaps matches TRBD1 (6 bases). V was shortened by 1 base and J by 0 bases, with 13 bases between the two germline ends. Germline CDR1 MGHRA, CDR2 YSYEKL. CDR3 size: 17 residues. The CDR3 sequence is CASSQVGAGDSNQPQHF. Here the CDR3 DNA reads TGCGCCAGCAGCCAAGTGGGGGCAGGGGATAGCAATCAGCCCCAGCATTTT.

This sequence joins TRBV28 and TRBJ2-7; D is unclear. The V and J ends lost 3 bases and 7 bases respectively, with 10 bases between them. The CDR3 is 12 amino acids. Germline V gene sequence: CDR1 MDHEN, CDR2 SYDVKM. The CDR3 protein is CASSFVLREQYF. CDR3 DNA sequence: TGTGCCAGCAGTTTTGTCCTACGTGAGCAGTACTTC.

CDR3 in amino acids: CASSKQGAAGNTIYF. DNA of the CDR3: TGTGCCAGCAGTAAGCAGGGGGCTGCTGGAAACACCATATATTTT. This rearrangement joins TRBV6-1 to TRBJ1-3; 8 bases map to TRBD1. Losses at the gene ends were 5 bases for V and 2 bases for J; bases not matched to a gene: 5. CDR3 length equals 15 residues. Germline-derived CDR1 and CDR2 are MNHNS and SASEGT.

J is TRBJ2-2 and V is TRBV5-1, with 7 bases identical to TRBD2. V shed 9 bases, J shed 6 bases, and the junction held 17 bases outside the gene matches. Germline values: CDR1 SGHRS, CDR2 YFSETQ. The CDR3 is 16 amino acids. CDR3 bases: TGCGCCACCCGGGGGGATATGGCTAGTGCTCCCGGGGAGCTGTTTTTT. Translating gives CATRGDMASAPGELFF.

The chain links TRBV4-2 to TRBJ2-2; D is undetermined. V lost 7 bases and J lost 8, with 11 bases in between. CDR1 is LGHNA, CDR2 YNFKEQ, per germline. The CDR3 length is 12 residues. The CDR3 spells CASTEGWGELFF. The CDR3 DNA reads as TGTGCCAGCACCGAAGGTTGGGGGGAGCTGTTTTTT.

This chain uses TRBV7-2 with TRBJ2-7; 7 bases are shared with TRBD2. The ends lost 4 bases at V and 5 bases at J; junction bases unmatched: 5. The CDR3 length is 13 residues. Germline V lookup: CDR1 SGHTA, CDR2 FQGNSA. The DNA of the CDR3 is TGTGCCAGCAGCTCAAGCCTAGCGGACGAGCAGTACTTC. It translates to CASSSSLADEQYF.

This chain uses TRBV4-3 with TRBJ2-3; D remains ambiguous. V lost 0 bases to trimming and J lost 5 bases, with 18 bases between them. This CDR3 is built from 17 residues. In germline, CDR1 is LGHNA, CDR2 YSLEER. The CDR3 spells CASSQDRTTAVGDTQYF. The CDR3 DNA follows: TGCGCCAGCAGCCAAGATAGGACCACCGCGGTTGGAGATACGCAGTATTTT.

This rearrangement joins TRBV13 to TRBJ2-7, with 8 bases aligning to TRBD1. The CDR3 totals 15 residues. The V gene end was trimmed by 5 bases and the J gene end by 3 bases; junction bases not matched to a gene: 9. The V gene's germline CDR1 is PRHDT and CDR2 FYEKMQ (reference sequence). CDR3 bases: TGTGCCAGCAGCCTCCAGGGGGCGAATCTCTACGAGCAGTACTTC. Translation: CASSLQGANLYEQYF.

Points on this clone: This same CDR3 is encoded by further DNA sequences in the sample. This chain links TRBV28 with TRBJ1-2, with D hard to call. The CDR3 consists of 13 residues. V lost 6 bases and J lost 5, with 13 bases in between. Germline CDR1 and CDR2: MDHEN and SYDVKM. The CDR3 DNA reads as TGTGCCAGCAGCTTGGGCCAGATATATGGCTACACCTTC. Protein product: CASSLGQIYGYTF.